The 6 T cell receptor beta chains below all came from one sample that was sequenced in a study of blood T cell repertoires in COVID-19. The assay was immunoSEQ multiplex PCR, and TCRdb's table has in-frame clones only and misses some. The data hold over 120,000 clones, with about 80% observed a single time. The specimen was peripheral blood. The receptors stem from a man between 70 and 80 years old who had recovered from COVID-19.

The chain combines TRBV7-2 with TRBJ2-1; TRBD2 agrees at 9 bases. V dropped 8 bases and J dropped 2; count of bases not matched to a gene: 4. The germline V gene encodes CDR1 SGHTA and CDR2 FQGNSA. The CDR3 sequence is 14 residues long. The CDR3 loop reads CASGLAPAYNEQFF. The CDR3 nucleotides are TGTGCCAGCGGACTAGCGCCAGCCTACAATGAGCAGTTCTTC.

The chain combines TRBV7-2 with TRBJ1-2; TRBD1 might be the D (5 bases). The CDR3 runs 16 residues. The germline V and J ends were trimmed by 3 bases and 5 bases, with 19 bases remaining between them. Germline V gives CDR1 SGHTA, CDR2 FQGNSA. CDR3 nucleotides: TGTGCCAGCAGCTTCATAGTAGGGGCCGCTTTATATGGCTACACCTTC. This sequence encodes CASSFIVGAALYGYTF.

This sequence joins TRBV27 and TRBJ2-6; 8 bases line up with TRBD2. This CDR3 contains 17 residues. The germline V gene has CDR1 MNHEY and CDR2 SMNVEV (reference sequence). Germline trimming cut 6 bases from V and 0 bases from J; bases unmatched to any gene: 7. The CDR3 DNA follows: TGTGCCAGCAGACTCACGGGGGGGGGCTCTGGGGCCAACGTCCTGACTTTC. This translates into CASRLTGGGSGANVLTF. The whole variable domain, remainder taken from reference TRBV27 and TRBJ2-6, is EAQVTQNPRYLITVTGKKLTVTCSQNMNHEYMSWYRQDPGLGLRQIYYSMNVEVTDKGDVPEGYKVSRKEKRNFPLILESPSPNQTSLYFCASRLTGGGSGANVLTFGAGSRLTVL.

The rearrangement uses TRBV5-4 and TRBJ2-5; D perhaps matches TRBD2 (5 bases). The CDR3 loop spans 14 amino acids. CDR1 and CDR2 from the germline V gene are SGHNT and YYREEE (reference sequence). The V and J ends lost 0 bases and 1 base respectively, with 7 bases between them. The CDR3 coding sequence is TGTGCCAGCAGCTTGGCGGGATCCCAAGAGACCCAGTACTTC. It encodes CASSLAGSQETQYF. Complete variable domain (other parts from reference TRBV5-4 and TRBJ2-5): ETGVTQSPTHLIKTRGQQVTLRCSSQSGHNTVSWYQQALGQGPQFIFQYYREEENGRGNFPPRFSGLQFPNYSSELNVNALELDDSALYLCASSLAGSQETQYFGPGTRLLVL.

The rearrangement links TRBV5-4 to TRBJ2-5; 14 bases align to TRBD2. V trimming: 4 bases; J trimming: 3 bases; junction bases outside the gene matches: 11. The length of the CDR3 is 18 residues. The germline CDR1 and CDR2 sequences are SGHNT and YYREEE (reference sequence). The CDR3 bases are TGTGCCAGCAGCCGGGGACTAGCGGGAGCCAGGCGGGAAGAGACCCAGTACTTC. It specifies CASSRGLAGARREETQYF.

CDR3 protein: CASGDLAGTLSGANVLTF. CDR3 DNA: TGTGCCAGCGGGGACCTAGCGGGTACTTTATCTGGGGCCAACGTCCTGACTTTC. The V gene is TRBV19, the J gene TRBJ2-6, with 8 nucleotides matching TRBD2. The CDR3 spans 18 residues. The germline gives CDR1 LNHDA, CDR2 SQIVND (reference sequence). The V gene end was trimmed by 9 bases and the J gene end by 1 base; junction bases not matched to a gene: 14.